The 22 T cell receptor beta chains listed next were all sequenced from one sample in a study of technical replicates of blood from four donors. Sequenced by immunoSEQ multiplex PCR; TCRdb stores in-frame clones only, minus some. Among about 70,000 clones listed, 95% to 99% were seen once. Source material: T cells isolated from PBMCs. These receptors came from a human donor in good health.

This rearrangement joins TRBV6-5 to TRBJ1-2, with D possibly TRBD1 on 6 matching bases. The germline CDR1 and CDR2 sequences are MNHEY and SVGAGI. V lost 2 bases and J 5 bases, leaving 15 bases between the germline ends. This CDR3 comprises 15 residues. The DNA for the CDR3 is TGTGCCAGCAGTTACGGGGAGGGGGTAGGGTATGGCTACACCTTC. Translating gives CASSYGEGVGYGYTF.

V gene TRBV2 combines with J gene TRBJ1-1, with D possibly matching TRBD1 (6 bases). Germline V gene lookup returns CDR1 SNHLY and CDR2 FYNNEI. The V gene lost 4 bases and the J gene lost 12 bases, with 12 bases spanning the gap. The CDR3 is made up of 11 amino acids. Here the CDR3 DNA reads TGTGCCAGCAGTGCTCCAGGGGTACCTTTCTTT. As protein: CASSAPGVPFF.

This clone was picked up one time. V usage is TRBV5-4 and J usage is TRBJ2-1, with D maybe TRBD2 (6 bases). V lost 2 bases, J lost 6 bases, and 12 bases lay in between. Germline V lookup: CDR1 SGHNT, CDR2 YYREEE (reference sequence). The CDR3 has 14 residues. The DNA for the CDR3 is TGTGCCAGCAGCTTTTTTGTGGGAGGCAATGAGCAGTTCTTC. Translation gives CASSFFVGGNEQFF.

CDR3 residues: CAWSVASGRVSIQYF. CDR3 nucleotide sequence: TGTGCCTGGAGTGTGGCTAGCGGGAGGGTTTCCATTCAGTACTTC. The chain joins TRBV30 to TRBJ2-4; 12 bases match TRBD2. This CDR3 spans 15 amino acids. Germline CDR1 reads GTSNPN; CDR2 reads SVGIG (reference sequence). With 0 bases clipped from V and 9 bases from J, the junction kept 6 bases outside the gene matches.

The chain has TRBV28 and TRBJ2-5; TRBD2 is a possible D gene (6 bases). The CDR3 extends over 12 amino acids. Germline V gene data show CDR1 as MDHEN and CDR2 as SYDVKM. The V end was cut by 6 bases, the J end by 7 bases, with 12 bases between. In DNA form, the CDR3 reads TGTGCCAGCAGCACCCGGAGGGGGACCCAGTACTTC. It is translated as CASSTRRGTQYF.

The chain carries TRBV5-5 and TRBJ2-7, with a tentative D call TRBD1 (6 bases). Germline values: CDR1 SGHKS, CDR2 YYEKEE (reference sequence). Trimming removed 2 bases at V and 8 bases at J, with 20 bases between. The CDR3 length is 15 residues. CDR3 amino acids: CASSFVVIAGAKQYF. The CDR3 DNA is TGTGCCAGCAGCTTTGTTGTGATTGCAGGGGCTAAGCAGTACTTC.

The chain joins TRBV29-1 to TRBJ2-7; 8 nucleotides line up with TRBD2. Germline CDR1 SQVTM, CDR2 ANQGSEA. CDR3 length: 16 amino acids. With 2 bases clipped from V and 1 base from J, the junction kept 10 bases outside the gene matches. CDR3 in amino acids: CSVEWAQSGGSYEQYF. The CDR3 DNA sequence: TGCAGCGTTGAATGGGCCCAAAGCGGGGGTTCCTACGAGCAGTACTTC.

This clone was seen only once. The chain has TRBV11-2 and TRBJ2-1; 7 nucleotides match TRBD2. The germline V gene has CDR1 SGHAT and CDR2 FQNNGV. CDR3 length equals 17 residues. V gave up 2 bases and J gave up 5 bases; unmatched junction bases: 12. CDR3: CASSLLWGGAGDNEQFF. CDR3 DNA: TGTGCCAGCAGCTTATTATGGGGCGGGGCGGGAGACAATGAGCAGTTCTTC.

The genes are TRBV4-1 and TRBJ2-3; maybe TRBD1 (6 bases). The CDR3 runs to 12 residues. The germline gives CDR1 MGHRA, CDR2 YSYEKL. The V gene lost 0 bases and the J gene lost 8 bases, with 6 bases spanning the gap. DNA for the CDR3: TGCGCCAGCAGCCAAGAGGGGGCTACGCAGTATTTT. This codes for CASSQEGATQYF.

The rearrangement uses TRBV29-1 and TRBJ1-3; D gene ambiguous. This CDR3 region has 14 residues. Germline values: CDR1 SQVTM, CDR2 ANQGSEA. Trimming pared 0 bases from V and 9 bases from J, leaving 15 bases between. CDR3 in DNA: TGCAGCGTTGAAGATTGGGCATCGTCAAGCACCATATATTTT. It specifies CSVEDWASSSTIYF. The whole variable domain, remainder taken from reference TRBV29-1 and TRBJ1-3, is SAVISQKPSRDICQRGTSLTIQCQVDSQVTMMFWYRQQPGQSLTLIATANQGSEATYESGFVIDKFPISRPNLTFSTLTVSNMSPEDSSIYLCSVEDWASSSTIYFGEGSWLTVV.

This clone appeared a single time. This chain joins TRBV4-2 and TRBJ2-6, with D possibly matching TRBD2 (5 bases). Trimming cost V 5 bases and J 0 bases, with 14 bases left between them. Germline V gives CDR1 LGHNA, CDR2 YNFKEQ. The CDR3 spans 17 residues. The CDR3: CASSSEGQSSGANVLTF. The CDR3 DNA reads TGTGCCAGCAGCTCCGAGGGCCAATCCTCTGGGGCCAACGTCCTGACTTTC.

V usage is TRBV7-3 and J usage is TRBJ2-1; 12 bases are shared with TRBD2. Trimming took 5 bases from V and 3 from J; bases not matched to a gene: 5. The CDR3 runs to 16 residues. Looked up from germline, CDR1 is SGHTA and CDR2 is FQGTGA. The CDR3 loop is CASSRGLAGLYNEQFF. The CDR3 DNA reads TGTGCCAGCAGCCGAGGACTAGCGGGACTCTACAATGAGCAGTTCTTC.

This clone was picked up one time. This chain links TRBV19 with TRBJ1-4; TRBD1 is a possible D gene (6 bases). The CDR3 has 20 residues. Germline V lookup: CDR1 LNHDA, CDR2 SQIVND (reference sequence). V gave up 6 bases and J gave up 3 bases, with 29 bases separating them. CDR3 coding DNA: TGTGCCAGTAGGTCCCATAGCACAGGGAAGATAATCCTGTCTAATGAAAAACTGTTTTTT. It is translated as CASRSHSTGKIILSNEKLFF.

This sequence joins TRBV14 and TRBJ2-1, with TRBD2 matching 10 bases. This CDR3 has 12 amino acids. In germline, CDR1 is SGHDN, CDR2 FVKESK. The V gene end was trimmed by 10 bases and the J gene end by 7 bases; junction bases not matched to a gene: 4. The CDR3 here is CATSSGSNEQFF. The CDR3 DNA follows: TGTGCCACCTCTAGCGGGAGTAATGAGCAGTTCTTC.

This chain uses TRBV11-3 with TRBJ2-5; no clear D. Germline-derived CDR1 and CDR2 are SGHNT and YENEEA. The CDR3 length is 12 residues. V was trimmed by 1 base and J by 4 bases, leaving 4 bases between them. Here the CDR3 reads CASSLARETQYF. The CDR3 DNA reads TGTGCCAGCAGCTTAGCGCGAGAGACCCAGTACTTC.

The chain carries TRBV28 and TRBJ2-7, with TRBD2 matching 13 bases. Germline assignment: CDR1 MDHEN and CDR2 SYDVKM. V was clipped by 4 bases and J by 2 bases; unmatched bases: 5. The CDR3 has 16 residues. This CDR3 reads CASSYGTSGIPYEQYF. The CDR3 nucleotides are TGTGCCAGCAGTTACGGGACTAGCGGGATACCCTACGAGCAGTACTTC. Based on the CDR3 plus reference TRBV28 and TRBJ2-7, the full variable domain is DVKVTQSSRYLVKRTGEKVFLECVQDMDHENMFWYRQDPGLGLRLIYFSYDVKMKEKGDIPEGYSVSREKKERFSLILESASTNQTSMYLCASSYGTSGIPYEQYFGPGTRLTVT.

The CDR3, as DNA: TGCGCCAGCAGCCAAGTCGGGACAGGGGGAAAAGGGGAGCTGTTTTTT. Its translation is CASSQVGTGGKGELFF. The chain couples TRBV4-1 to TRBJ2-2; 11 nucleotides line up with TRBD1. The CDR3 is made up of 16 amino acids. The J segment lost 8 bases and the V segment lost 1 base, leaving 6 bases of the junction unmatched. The V gene's germline CDR1 is MGHRA and CDR2 YSYEKL.

This clone appeared a single time. The genes are TRBV7-6 and TRBJ2-2; TRBD1 agrees at 11 bases. Germline V CDR1 and CDR2: SGHVS, FNYEAQ. The CDR3 runs 18 residues. The V gene end was trimmed by 2 bases and the J gene end by 7 bases; junction bases not matched to a gene: 12. The CDR3 DNA follows: TGTGCCAGCAGCTTAACCTCCCTGGACAGGGGGCTGGTCGGGGAGCTGTTTTTT. Encoded protein: CASSLTSLDRGLVGELFF.

This chain uses TRBV4-1 with TRBJ2-1, with D maybe TRBD1 (5 bases). There are 15 residues in the CDR3. CDR1 MGHRA and CDR2 YSYEKL come from the germline V gene. Between the trimmed V and J ends, which lost 0 bases and 2 bases, there was a span of 8 bases. This CDR3 is CASSQDEDTYNEQFF. The DNA for the CDR3 is TGCGCCAGCAGCCAAGATGAGGACACCTACAATGAGCAGTTCTTC.

The chain links TRBV30 to TRBJ2-3, with unresolved D. The V end lost 0 bases, the J end lost 2 bases, and 12 bases lay between the germline ends. This CDR3 has 15 amino acids. Germline V gene data show CDR1 as GTSNPN and CDR2 as SVGIG (reference sequence). CDR3 in DNA: TGTGCCTGGAGTGTACGCCTAGTAACCACAGATACGCAGTATTTT. This translates into CAWSVRLVTTDTQYF.

The chain couples TRBV7-9 to TRBJ2-2; 11 bases are a match to TRBD2. Trimming cost V 3 bases and J 7 bases; bases outside gene matches: 10. The CDR3 is made up of 17 amino acids. CDR1 SEHNR and CDR2 FQNEAQ come from the germline V gene (reference sequence). The CDR3 loop is CASSFSPGLAEYGELFF. The CDR3 DNA sequence: TGTGCCAGCAGCTTTTCGCCGGGACTAGCGGAATACGGGGAGCTGTTTTTT.

The rearrangement joins TRBV30 to TRBJ2-3, with D tentatively TRBD1 (5 bases). This CDR3 is 14 amino acids long. Germline CDR1 is GTSNPN and CDR2 is SVGIG (reference sequence). V was shortened by 1 base and J by 1 base, with 9 bases between the two germline ends. The CDR3 protein is CAWSAVGGTDTQYF. The DNA of the CDR3 is TGTGCCTGGAGTGCGGTAGGGGGCACAGATACGCAGTATTTT.